This T cell receptor beta chain comes out of a study of blood T cell repertoires in COVID-19. Background on the study: Researchers got acute and convalescent COVID-19 samples from the United States, Italy and Spain. Sources were T cells, B-cell-depleted T cells, or PBMCs; the material itself was cDNA or gDNA.

How the authors handled the data: Nucleated cell number was recorded as an estimate derived from reference gene primer amplification. Assay used: immunoSEQ multiplex PCR; TCRdb lists only in-frame clones, some missing. The DNA was the basis for D and trimming; V, J and clone size are from that table. In the table there are some 260,000 clones, 85% to 90% of which are singletons. The ends were cut back, 5 bases at V and 4 bases at J, with 8 bases in the middle. CDR1 is DFQATT, CDR2 SNEGSKA, per germline (reference sequence). The CDR3 covers 11 residues. The specimen sequenced was peripheral blood. This clonotype was obtained from an elderly man with acute or convalescent COVID-19. The chain recombines TRBV20-1 with TRBJ1-2, with unresolved D. This chain's CDR3 is CSARRVYGYTF. The CDR3 nucleotides read TGCAGTGCTCGTCGGGTCTATGGCTACACCTTC.